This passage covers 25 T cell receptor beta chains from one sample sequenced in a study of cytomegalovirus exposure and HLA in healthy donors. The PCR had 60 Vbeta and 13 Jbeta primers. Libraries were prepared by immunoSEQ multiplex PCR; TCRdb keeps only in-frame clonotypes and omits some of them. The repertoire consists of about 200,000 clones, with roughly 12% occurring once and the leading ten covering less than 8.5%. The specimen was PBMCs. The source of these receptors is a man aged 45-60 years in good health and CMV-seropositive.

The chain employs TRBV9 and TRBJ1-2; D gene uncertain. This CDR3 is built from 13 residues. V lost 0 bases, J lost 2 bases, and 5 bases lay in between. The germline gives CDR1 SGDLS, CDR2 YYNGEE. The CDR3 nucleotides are TGTGCCAGCAGCGTAGTACAAAACTATGGCTACACCTTC. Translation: CASSVVQNYGYTF.

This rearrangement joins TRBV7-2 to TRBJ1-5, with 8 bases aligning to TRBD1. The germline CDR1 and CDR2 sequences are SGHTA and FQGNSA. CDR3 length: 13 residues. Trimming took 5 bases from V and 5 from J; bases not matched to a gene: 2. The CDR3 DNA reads TGTGCCAGCAGCCAACAGGGGGATCAGCCCCAGCATTTT. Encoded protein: CASSQQGDQPQHF.

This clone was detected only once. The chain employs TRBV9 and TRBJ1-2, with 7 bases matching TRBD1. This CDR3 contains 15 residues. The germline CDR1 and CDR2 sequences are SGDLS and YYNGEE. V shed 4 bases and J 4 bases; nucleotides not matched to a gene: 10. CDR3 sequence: CASSPQGNEGYGYTF. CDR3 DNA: TGTGCCAGCAGCCCACAGGGGAACGAGGGCTATGGCTACACCTTC. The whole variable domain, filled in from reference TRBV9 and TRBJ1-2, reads DSGVTQTPKHLITATGQRVTLRCSPRSGDLSVYWYQQSLDQGLQFLIQYYNGEERAKGNILERFSAQQFPDLHSELNLSSLELGDSALYFCASSPQGNEGYGYTFGSGTRLTVV.

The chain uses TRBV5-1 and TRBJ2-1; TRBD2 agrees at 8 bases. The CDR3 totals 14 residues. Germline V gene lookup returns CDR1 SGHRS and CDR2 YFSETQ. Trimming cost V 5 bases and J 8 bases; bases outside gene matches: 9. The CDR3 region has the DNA TGCGCCAGCAGTAGGCTAGCGGGTACAGATGAGCAGTTCTTC. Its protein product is CASSRLAGTDEQFF.

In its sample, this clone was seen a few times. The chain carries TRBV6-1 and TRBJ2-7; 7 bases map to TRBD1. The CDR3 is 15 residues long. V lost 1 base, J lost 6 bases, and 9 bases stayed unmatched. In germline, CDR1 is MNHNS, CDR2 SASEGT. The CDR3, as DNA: TGTGCCAGCAGTGAAGAGGCAGGGGGTGCTTTCGAGCAGTACTTC. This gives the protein CASSEEAGGAFEQYF.

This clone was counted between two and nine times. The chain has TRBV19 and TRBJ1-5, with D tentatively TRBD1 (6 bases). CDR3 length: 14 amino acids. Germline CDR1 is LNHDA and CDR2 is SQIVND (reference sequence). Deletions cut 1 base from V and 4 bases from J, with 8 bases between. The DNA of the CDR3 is TGTGCCAGTAGTATAGGGGGGCGGAATCAGCCCCAGCATTTT. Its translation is CASSIGGRNQPQHF.

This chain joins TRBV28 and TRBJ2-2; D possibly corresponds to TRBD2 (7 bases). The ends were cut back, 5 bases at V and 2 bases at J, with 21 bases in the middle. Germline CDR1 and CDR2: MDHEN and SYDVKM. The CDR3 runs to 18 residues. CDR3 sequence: CASSLNGMGGLNTGELFF. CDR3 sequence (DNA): TGTGCCAGCAGTCTCAACGGGATGGGGGGGCTCAACACCGGGGAGCTGTTTTTT. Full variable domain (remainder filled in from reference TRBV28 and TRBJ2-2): DVKVTQSSRYLVKRTGEKVFLECVQDMDHENMFWYRQDPGLGLRLIYFSYDVKMKEKGDIPEGYSVSREKKERFSLILESASTNQTSMYLCASSLNGMGGLNTGELFFGEGSRLTVL.

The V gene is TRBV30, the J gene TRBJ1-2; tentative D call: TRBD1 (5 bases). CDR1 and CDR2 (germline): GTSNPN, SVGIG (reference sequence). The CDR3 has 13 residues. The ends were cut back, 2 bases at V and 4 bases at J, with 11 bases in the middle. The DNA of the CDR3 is TGTGCCTGGAGTAGGGGCAGCACCTATGGCTACACCTTC. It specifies CAWSRGSTYGYTF.

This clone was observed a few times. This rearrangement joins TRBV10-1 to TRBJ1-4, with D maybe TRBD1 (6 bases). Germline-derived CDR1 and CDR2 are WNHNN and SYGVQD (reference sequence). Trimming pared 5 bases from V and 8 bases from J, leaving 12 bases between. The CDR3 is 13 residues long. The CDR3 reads CASSRDIGEKLFF. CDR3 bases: TGCGCCAGCAGTCGGGACATAGGGGAAAAACTGTTTTTT.

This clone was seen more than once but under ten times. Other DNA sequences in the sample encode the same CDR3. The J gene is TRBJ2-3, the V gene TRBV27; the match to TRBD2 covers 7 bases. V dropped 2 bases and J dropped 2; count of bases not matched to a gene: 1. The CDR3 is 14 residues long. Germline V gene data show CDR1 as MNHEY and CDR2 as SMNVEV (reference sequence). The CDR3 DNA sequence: TGTGCCAGCAGTTTAAGACTAGCCACAGATACGCAGTATTTT. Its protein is CASSLRLATDTQYF.

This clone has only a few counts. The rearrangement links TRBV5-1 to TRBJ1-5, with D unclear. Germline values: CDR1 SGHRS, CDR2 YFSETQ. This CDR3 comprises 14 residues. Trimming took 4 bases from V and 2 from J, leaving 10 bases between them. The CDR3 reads CASSQDSRNQPQHF. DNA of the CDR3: TGCGCCAGCAGCCAGGACTCTCGCAATCAGCCCCAGCATTTT.

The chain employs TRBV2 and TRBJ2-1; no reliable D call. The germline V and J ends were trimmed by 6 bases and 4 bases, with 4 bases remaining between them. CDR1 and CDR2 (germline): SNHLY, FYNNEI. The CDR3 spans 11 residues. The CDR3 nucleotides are TGTGCCAGCAGGACTTACAATGAGCAGTTCTTC. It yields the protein CASRTYNEQFF.

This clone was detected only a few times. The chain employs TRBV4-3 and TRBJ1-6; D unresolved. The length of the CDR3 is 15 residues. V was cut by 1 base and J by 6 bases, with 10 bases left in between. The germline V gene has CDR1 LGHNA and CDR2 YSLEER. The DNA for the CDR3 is TGCGCCAGCAGCCAAGGGAGAGGGATTAATTCACCCCTCCACTTT. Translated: CASSQGRGINSPLHF.

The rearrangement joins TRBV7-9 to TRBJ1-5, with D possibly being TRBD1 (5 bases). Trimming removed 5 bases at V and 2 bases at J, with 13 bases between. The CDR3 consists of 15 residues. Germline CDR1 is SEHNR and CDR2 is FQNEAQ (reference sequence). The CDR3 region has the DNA TGTGCCAGCAGCACAGGCCCTTCCGGCAATCAGCCCCAGCATTTT. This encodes CASSTGPSGNQPQHF. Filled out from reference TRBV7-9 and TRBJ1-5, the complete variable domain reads DTGVSQNPRHKITKRGQNVTFRCDPISEHNRLYWYRQTLGQGPEFLTYFQNEAQLEKSRLLSDRFSAERPKGSFSTLEIQRTEQGDSAMYLCASSTGPSGNQPQHFGDGTRLSIL.

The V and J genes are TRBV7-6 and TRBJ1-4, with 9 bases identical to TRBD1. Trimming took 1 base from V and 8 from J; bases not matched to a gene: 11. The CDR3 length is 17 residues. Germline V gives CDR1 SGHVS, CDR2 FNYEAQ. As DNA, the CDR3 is TGTGCCAGCAGCTTAGTGCCCACAGGGGGCGGAGGAGAAAAACTGTTTTTT. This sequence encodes CASSLVPTGGGGEKLFF.

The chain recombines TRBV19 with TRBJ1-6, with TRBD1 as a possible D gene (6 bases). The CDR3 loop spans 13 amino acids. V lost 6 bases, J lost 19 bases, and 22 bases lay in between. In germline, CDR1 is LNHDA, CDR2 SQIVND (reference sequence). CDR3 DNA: TGTGCCAGTAGCCAGGGGTCCCCTTTACTTCTTCACTTT. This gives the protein CASSQGSPLLLHF.

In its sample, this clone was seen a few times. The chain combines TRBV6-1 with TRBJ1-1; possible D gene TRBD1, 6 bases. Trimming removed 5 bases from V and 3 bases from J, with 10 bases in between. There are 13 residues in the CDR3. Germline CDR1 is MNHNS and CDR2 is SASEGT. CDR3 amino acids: CASSYAGDTEAFF. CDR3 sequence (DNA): TGTGCCAGCAGTTATGCAGGGGACACTGAAGCTTTCTTT.

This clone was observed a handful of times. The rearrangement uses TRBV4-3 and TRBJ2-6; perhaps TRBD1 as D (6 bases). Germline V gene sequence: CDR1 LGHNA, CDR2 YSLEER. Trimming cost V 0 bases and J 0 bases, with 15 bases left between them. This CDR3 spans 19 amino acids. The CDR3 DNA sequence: TGCGCCAGCAGCCAAGATTGGGCAGGGGTCACCTCTGGGGCCAACGTCCTGACTTTC. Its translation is CASSQDWAGVTSGANVLTF.

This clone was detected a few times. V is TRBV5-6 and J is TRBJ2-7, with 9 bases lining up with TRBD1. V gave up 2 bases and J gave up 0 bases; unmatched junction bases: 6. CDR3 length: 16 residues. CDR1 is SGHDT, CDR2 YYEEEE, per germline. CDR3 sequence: CASSFTGTGPSYEQYV. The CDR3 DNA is TGTGCCAGCAGCTTTACCGGGACAGGGCCCTCCTACGAGCAGTACGTC.

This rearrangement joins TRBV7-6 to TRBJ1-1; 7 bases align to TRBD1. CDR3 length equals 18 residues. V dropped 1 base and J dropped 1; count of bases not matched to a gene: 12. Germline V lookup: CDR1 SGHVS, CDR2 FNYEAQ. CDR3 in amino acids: CASSLDNGRGQRNTEAFF. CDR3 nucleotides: TGTGCCAGCAGCTTAGACAATGGGCGGGGACAGAGGAACACTGAAGCTTTCTTT.

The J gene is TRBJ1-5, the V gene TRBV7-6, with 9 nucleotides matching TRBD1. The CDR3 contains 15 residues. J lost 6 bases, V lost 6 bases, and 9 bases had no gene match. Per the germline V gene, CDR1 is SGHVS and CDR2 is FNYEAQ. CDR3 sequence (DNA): TGTGCCAGCAGTCCCGGGACAGGGAGTAGTCAGCCCCAGCATTTT. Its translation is CASSPGTGSSQPQHF.

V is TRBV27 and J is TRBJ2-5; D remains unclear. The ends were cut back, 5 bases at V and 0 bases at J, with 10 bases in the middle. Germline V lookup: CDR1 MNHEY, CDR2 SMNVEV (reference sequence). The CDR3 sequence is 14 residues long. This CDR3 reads CASSQTPYQETQYF. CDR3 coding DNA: TGTGCCAGCAGTCAGACACCGTACCAAGAGACCCAGTACTTC.

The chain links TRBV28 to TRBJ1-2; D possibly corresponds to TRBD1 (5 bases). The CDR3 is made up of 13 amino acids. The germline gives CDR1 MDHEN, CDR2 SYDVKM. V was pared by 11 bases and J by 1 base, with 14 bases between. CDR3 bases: TGTGCCGCGAAACAGGAGAATAACTATGGCTACACCTTC. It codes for CAAKQENNYGYTF.

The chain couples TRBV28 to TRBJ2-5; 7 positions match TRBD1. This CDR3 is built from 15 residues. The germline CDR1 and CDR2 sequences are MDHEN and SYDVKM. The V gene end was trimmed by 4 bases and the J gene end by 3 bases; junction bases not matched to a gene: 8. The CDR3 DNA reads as TGTGCCAGCAGTTCCCATAGGGACAGCAAAGAGACCCAGTACTTC. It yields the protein CASSSHRDSKETQYF. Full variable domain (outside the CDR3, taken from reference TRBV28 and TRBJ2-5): DVKVTQSSRYLVKRTGEKVFLECVQDMDHENMFWYRQDPGLGLRLIYFSYDVKMKEKGDIPEGYSVSREKKERFSLILESASTNQTSMYLCASSSHRDSKETQYFGPGTRLLVL.

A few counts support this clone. The CDR3 region has the DNA TGCGCCAGCAGCCAAGACGGTCGTAGCGGGGCAGCTAGTCGGTACGAGCAGTACGTC. Translating gives CASSQDGRSGAASRYEQYV. This chain connects TRBV4-3 to TRBJ2-7; 8 positions match TRBD2. The junction had 17 bases not matched to a gene; V was cut back by 0 bases and J by 4 bases. CDR1 is LGHNA and CDR2 is YSLEER in the germline V gene. This CDR3 region has 19 residues.